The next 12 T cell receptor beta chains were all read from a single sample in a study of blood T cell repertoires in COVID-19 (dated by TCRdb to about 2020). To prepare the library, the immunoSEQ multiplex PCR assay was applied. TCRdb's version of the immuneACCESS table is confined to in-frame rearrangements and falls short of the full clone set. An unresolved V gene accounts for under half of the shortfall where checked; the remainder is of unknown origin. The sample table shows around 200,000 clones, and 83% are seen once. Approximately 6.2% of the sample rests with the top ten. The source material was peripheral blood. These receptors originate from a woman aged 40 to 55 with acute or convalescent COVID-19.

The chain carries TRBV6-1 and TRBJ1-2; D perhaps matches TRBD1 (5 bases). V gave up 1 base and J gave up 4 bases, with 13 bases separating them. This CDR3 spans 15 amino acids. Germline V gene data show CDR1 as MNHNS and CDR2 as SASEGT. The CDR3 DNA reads TGTGCCAGCAGTGAAGGGTACTCGGGGGGCTATGGCTACACCTTC. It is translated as CASSEGYSGGYGYTF.

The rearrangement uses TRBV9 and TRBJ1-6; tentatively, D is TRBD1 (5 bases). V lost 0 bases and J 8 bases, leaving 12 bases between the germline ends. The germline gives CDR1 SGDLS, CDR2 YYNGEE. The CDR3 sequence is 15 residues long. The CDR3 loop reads CASSVAGNPYSPLHF. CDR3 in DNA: TGTGCCAGCAGCGTAGCAGGGAACCCTTATTCACCCCTCCACTTT.

CDR3 region: CASWQGSGSPLHF. The CDR3, as DNA: TGTGCCAGTTGGCAGGGTTCAGGATCACCCCTCCACTTT. The chain links TRBV19 to TRBJ1-6; D is possibly TRBD1 (5 bases). The ends were cut back, 8 bases at V and 10 bases at J, with 15 bases in the middle. CDR3 size: 13 residues. Germline assignment: CDR1 LNHDA and CDR2 SQIVND (reference sequence). Complete variable domain (other parts from reference TRBV19 and TRBJ1-6): DGGITQSPKYLFRKEGQNVTLSCEQNLNHDAMYWYRQDPGQGLRLIYYSQIVNDFQKGDIAEGYSVSREKKESFPLTVTSAQKNPTAFYLCASWQGSGSPLHFGNGTRLTVT.

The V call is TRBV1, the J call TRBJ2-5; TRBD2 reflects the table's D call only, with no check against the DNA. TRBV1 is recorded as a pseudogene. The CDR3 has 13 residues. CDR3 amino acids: CTSSFPGQETQYF. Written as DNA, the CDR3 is TGCACCAGCAGCTTTCCGGGCCAAGAGACCCAGTACTTC.

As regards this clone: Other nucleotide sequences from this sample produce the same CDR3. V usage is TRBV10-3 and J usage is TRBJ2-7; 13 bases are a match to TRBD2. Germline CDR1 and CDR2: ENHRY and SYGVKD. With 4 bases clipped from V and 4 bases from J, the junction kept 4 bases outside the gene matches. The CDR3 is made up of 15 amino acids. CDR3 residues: CAISGLAGGSYEQYF. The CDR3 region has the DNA TGTGCCATCAGTGGACTAGCGGGAGGCTCATACGAGCAGTACTTC.

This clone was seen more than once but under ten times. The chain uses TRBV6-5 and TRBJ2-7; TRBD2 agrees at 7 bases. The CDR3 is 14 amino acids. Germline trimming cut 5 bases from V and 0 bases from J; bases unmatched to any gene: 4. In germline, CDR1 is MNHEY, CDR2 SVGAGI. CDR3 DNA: TGTGCCAGCAGTCTAGCGGAAAGCTCCTACGAGCAGTACTTC. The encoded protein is CASSLAESSYEQYF.

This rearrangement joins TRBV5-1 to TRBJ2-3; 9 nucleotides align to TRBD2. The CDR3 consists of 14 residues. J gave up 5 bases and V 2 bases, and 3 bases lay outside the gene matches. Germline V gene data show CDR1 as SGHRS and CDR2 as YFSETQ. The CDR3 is CASSFGGRVDTQYF. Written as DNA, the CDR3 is TGCGCCAGCAGCTTCGGCGGGAGGGTAGATACGCAGTATTTT. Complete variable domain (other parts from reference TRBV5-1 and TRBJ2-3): KAGVTQTPRYLIKTRGQQVTLSCSPISGHRSVSWYQQTPGQGLQFLFEYFSETQRNKGNFPGRFSGRQFSNSRSEMNVSTLELGDSALYLCASSFGGRVDTQYFGPGTRLTVL.

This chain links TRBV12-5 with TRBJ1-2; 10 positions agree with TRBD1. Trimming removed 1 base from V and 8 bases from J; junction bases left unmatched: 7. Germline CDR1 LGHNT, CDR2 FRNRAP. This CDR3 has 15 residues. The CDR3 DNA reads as TGTGCTAGTGGTTTGGCCCCAGGGACAGGGGAAGGCTACACCTTC. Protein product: CASGLAPGTGEGYTF.

The CDR3 here is CASSFRGNYNEQFF. The CDR3 DNA is TGTGCCAGCAGCTTTCGGGGGAACTACAATGAGCAGTTCTTC. The chain has TRBV11-1 and TRBJ2-1; maybe TRBD2 (6 bases). Per germline, CDR1 SGHAT and CDR2 FQDESV (reference sequence). CDR3 length equals 14 residues. V lost 3 bases and J 3 bases, leaving 9 bases between the germline ends.

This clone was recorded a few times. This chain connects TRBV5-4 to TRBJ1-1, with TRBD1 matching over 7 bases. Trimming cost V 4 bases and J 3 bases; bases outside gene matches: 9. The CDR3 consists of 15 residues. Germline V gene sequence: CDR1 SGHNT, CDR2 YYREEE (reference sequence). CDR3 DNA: TGTGCCAGCAGCCCTCGTCCAGGGGGGTACACTGAAGCTTTCTTT. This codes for CASSPRPGGYTEAFF.

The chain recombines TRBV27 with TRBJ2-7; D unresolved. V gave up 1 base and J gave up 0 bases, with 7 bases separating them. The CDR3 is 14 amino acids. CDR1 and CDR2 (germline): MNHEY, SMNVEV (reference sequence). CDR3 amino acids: CASSLYDNSYEQYF. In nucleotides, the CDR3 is TGTGCCAGCAGTTTATATGACAACTCCTACGAGCAGTACTTC.

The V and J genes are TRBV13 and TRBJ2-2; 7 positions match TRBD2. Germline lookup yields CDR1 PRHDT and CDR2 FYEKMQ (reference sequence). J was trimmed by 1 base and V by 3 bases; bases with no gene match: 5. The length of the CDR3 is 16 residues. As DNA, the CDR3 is TGTGCCAGCAGCTTCTTAGCGGGCAAGAACACCGGGGAGCTGTTTTTT. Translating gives CASSFLAGKNTGELFF.